This T cell receptor (beta chain) was captured by sequencing in a study of regulatory T cells in long-lasting Graves disease. Broader study findings: Samples came from peripheral blood alone, without thyroid tissue.

In building TCR beta libraries, iRepertoire HTBI primers were used together with Arm-PCR of CDR3 regions. TCRdb passed the multiplex PCR reads through MiXCR, listing each CDR3 protein once. Here the sample spans approximately 500,000 distinct CDR3 sequences, roughly 21% being singletons. The time point: persistent/refractory GD, antithyroid drugs over 5 years with positive TRAb. The TCR library was made from RNA that had been extracted from PBMCs in TRIzol. The V gene's germline CDR1 is SGHAT and CDR2 FQNNGV. The CDR3 is 15 amino acids. With V trimmed by 1 base and J by 14 bases, 7 bases remained unmatched. With regard to this clonotype: As yet, its antigen is unknown.

The sample here was peripheral blood mononuclear cells (PBMCs), taken when the disease was refractory, from a patient treated with antithyroid drugs. This rearrangement joins TRBV11-2 to TRBJ2-2; 13 bases map to TRBD2. The receptor's source is a female donor with Graves disease. The CDR3 reads CASSLATSGRRILFF. The CDR3, as DNA: TGTGCCAGCAGCTTAGCGACTAGCGGGAGGAGAATACTGTTTTTT.